These T cell receptor beta chains were read from a single sample in a study of blood T cell repertoires in COVID-19. The method was immunoSEQ multiplex PCR; TCRdb's version includes in-frame clones alone and lacks a portion of them. This table holds 390,000 or so clones, 89% found once. Sequenced sample: peripheral blood. The source of these receptors is a woman in her twenties or thirties with COVID-19, enrolled during active disease. Both conserved end residues are part of each CDR3. D genes are given only for firm matches. Not all rows give a size; the values are once, few, many and, for expanded clones, a class.

j_gene	d_gene	v_gene	abundance	CDR3nt	CDR3aa
TRBJ2-4	.	TRBV15	.	TGTGCCACCAGCAGAGATAAGCAGGCCTGGGGGGACATTCAGTACTTC	CATSRDKQAWGDIQYF
TRBJ1-1	.	TRBV28	few	TGTGCCAGCAGTTCCGCGGACAGCACTGAAGCTTTCTTT	CASSSADSTEAFF
TRBJ1-6	TRBD1	TRBV5-1	.	TGCGCCAGCAGCCCGCGACAGGGATATTCACCCCTCCACTTT	CASSPRQGYSPLHF
TRBJ2-3	.	TRBV9	.	TGTGCCAGCAGCCCAGAGGTGTCCGAGGCAGATACGCAGTATTTT	CASSPEVSEADTQYF
TRBJ1-1	.	TRBV2	.	TGTGCCAGCAGTATTAAACAGGGGAACACTGAAGCTTTCTTT	CASSIKQGNTEAFF
TRBJ2-3	TRBD2	TRBV5-1	.	TGCGCCAGCAGCTTGGGGACTAGCCGGGGCACAGATACGCAGTATTTT	CASSLGTSRGTDTQYF
TRBJ1-1	.	TRBV7-8	.	TGTGCCAGCAGGAGAGCCAGGGTCGGGAACACTGAAGCTTTCTTT	CASRRARVGNTEAFF
TRBJ1-3	.	TRBV28	.	TGTGCCAGCAGTCCAGCGGGGTCTGGAAACACCATATATTTT	CASSPAGSGNTIYF
TRBJ1-3	TRBD1	TRBV4-3	.	TGCGCCAGCAGCCAACAAGACAGGGTCGGTGGAAACACCATATATTTT	CASSQQDRVGGNTIYF
TRBJ1-6	TRBD1	TRBV4-3	.	TGCGCCAGCAGCTCGGGACAGGGTGATTATTCACCCCTCCACTTT	CASSSGQGDYSPLHF
TRBJ2-5	TRBD1	TRBV29-1	.	TGCAGCGCAGACAGGGGGGGAGAGACCCAGTACTTC	CSADRGGETQYF
TRBJ1-1	.	TRBV7-9	.	TGTGCCAGCAGCTTCGGAGCCAGTGAGGCTGAAGCTTTCTTT	CASSFGASEAEAFF
TRBJ1-1	.	TRBV7-2	once	TGTGCCAGCAGCTCCCAGGCGGGGGGGACTGAAGCTTTCTTT	CASSSQAGGTEAFF
TRBJ1-5	TRBD1	TRBV19	.	TGTGCCACCAGCGCCAGGGGGGCCGGCAATCAGCCCCAGCATTTT	CATSARGAGNQPQHF
TRBJ1-1	TRBD1	TRBV5-4	.	TGTGCCAGCAGCTCGACTACCGGGACAGCGAGGCACTTT	CASSSTTGTARHF
TRBJ1-3	.	TRBV4-1	.	TGCGCCAGCAGCCAAGACGACATACCCTCTGGAAACACCATATATTTT	CASSQDDIPSGNTIYF
TRBJ2-5	.	TRBV24-1	.	TGTGCCACCAGTGACCCTAGGGGGGGAATTGAGGAGACCCAGTACTTC	CATSDPRGGIEETQYF
TRBJ2-5	.	TRBV7-9	.	TGTGCCAGCAGCTTATTTTACGCGGGGGAGACCCAGTACTTC	CASSLFYAGETQYF
TRBJ2-2	.	TRBV14	.	TGTGCCAGCAGCCCCCGGACAGAAGCCGGGGAGCTGTTTTTT	CASSPRTEAGELFF
TRBJ2-7	.	TRBV24-1	.	TGTGCCACCAGTGATTCCGTTTCCTACGAGCAGTACTTC	CATSDSVSYEQYF
TRBJ1-5	.	TRBV6-5	.	TGTGCCAGCACGGGAGGGGGGGGTCAGCCCCAGCATTTT	CASTGGGGQPQHF
TRBJ1-6	.	TRBV7-2	.	TGTGCCAGCAGCTTAGATTCACTCGAGGGTTCACCCCTCCACTTT	CASSLDSLEGSPLHF